This T cell receptor beta chain came from a study of T cell changes during pregnancy in multiple sclerosis (dated by TCRdb to the late 2010s). About the investigation overall: Changes in the T cell repertoire over the course of pregnancy were examined in this study in women with multiple sclerosis.

Points on this clone: The specificity of this receptor is unknown. Nothing much larger sits one base from this clone, and base qualities are not available.

CDR3 length: 15 amino acids, cysteine to phenylalanine. The DNA shown is the 45-base CDR3, in frame from base 1. V trim: 5 bases; J trim: 5 bases; unmatched bases: 11. The germline V gene provides CDR1 SGHAT and CDR2 FQNNGV. The library was generated by the immunoSEQ multiplex PCR assay. As stored in TCRdb, this immuneACCESS dataset retains in-frame rearrangements with V and J assigned. A fraction of the clones does not appear; measured against another copy, unresolved V genes explain less than half of the discrepancy, and the remainder lacks a known reason. Counted in this sample were around 57,000 clones; around 93% of them appeared once. Of the sample, 0.15% to 0.2% is held by the ten largest clones.

The specimen comprised CD4+ T cells from peripheral blood mononuclear cells, sampled after pregnancy. This TCR came from a female donor in good health, enrolled as a control in a pregnancy study. The V gene is TRBV11-2 and the J gene is TRBJ2-5; 7 central nucleotides agree with TRBD1. The DNA reads as follows: TGTGCCAGCAGCAGGACAGGTATTAAGGTGGAGACCCAGTACTTC. The encoded protein is CASSRTGIKVETQYF.